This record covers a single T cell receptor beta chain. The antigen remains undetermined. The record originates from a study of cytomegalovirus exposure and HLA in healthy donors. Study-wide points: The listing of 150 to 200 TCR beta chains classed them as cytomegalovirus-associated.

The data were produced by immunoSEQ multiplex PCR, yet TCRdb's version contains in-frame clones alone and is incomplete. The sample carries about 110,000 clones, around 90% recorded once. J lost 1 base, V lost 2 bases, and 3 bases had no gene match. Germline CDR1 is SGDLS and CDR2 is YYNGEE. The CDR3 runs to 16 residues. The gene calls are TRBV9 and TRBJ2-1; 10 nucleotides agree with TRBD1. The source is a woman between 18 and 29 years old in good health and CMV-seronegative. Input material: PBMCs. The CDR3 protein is CASSVMGQGSYNEQFF. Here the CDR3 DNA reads TGTGCCAGCAGCGTTATGGGACAGGGGTCCTACAATGAGCAGTTCTTC.